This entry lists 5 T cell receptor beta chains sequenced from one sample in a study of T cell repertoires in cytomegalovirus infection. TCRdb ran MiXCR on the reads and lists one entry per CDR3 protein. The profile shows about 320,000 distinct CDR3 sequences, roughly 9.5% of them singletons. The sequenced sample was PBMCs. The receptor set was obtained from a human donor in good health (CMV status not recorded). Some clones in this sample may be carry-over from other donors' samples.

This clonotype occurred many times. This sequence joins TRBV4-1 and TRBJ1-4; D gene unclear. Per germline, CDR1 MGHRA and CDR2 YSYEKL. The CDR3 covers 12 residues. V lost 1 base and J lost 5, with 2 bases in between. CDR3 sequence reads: CASSQVNEKLFF. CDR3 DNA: TGCGCCAGCAGCCAAGTCAATGAAAAACTGTTTTTT.

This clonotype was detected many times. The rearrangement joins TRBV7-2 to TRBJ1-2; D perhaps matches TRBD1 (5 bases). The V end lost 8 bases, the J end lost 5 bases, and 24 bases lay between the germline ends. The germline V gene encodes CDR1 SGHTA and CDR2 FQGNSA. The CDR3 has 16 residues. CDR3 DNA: TGTGCCAGCTCACTGGGAGGGGCACCCGCGGGGTATGGCTACACCTTC. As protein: CASSLGGAPAGYGYTF. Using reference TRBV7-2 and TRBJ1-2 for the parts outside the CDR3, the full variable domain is GAGVSQSPSNKVTEKGKDVELRCDPISGHTALYWYRQSLGQGLEFLIYFQGNSAPDKSGLPSDRFSAERTGGSVSTLTIQRTQQEDSAVYLCASSLGGAPAGYGYTFGSGTRLTVV.

This CDR3 reads CASSGGLGALQETQYF. DNA of the CDR3: TGTGCCAGCAGCGGAGGGTTGGGGGCACTACAAGAGACCCAGTACTTC. The chain links TRBV7-2 to TRBJ2-5; TRBD1 or TRBD2 may be the D gene (6 bases each). V was shortened by 5 bases and J by 2 bases, with 18 bases between the two germline ends. The CDR3 has 16 amino acids. Germline CDR1 and CDR2: SGHTA and FQGNSA.

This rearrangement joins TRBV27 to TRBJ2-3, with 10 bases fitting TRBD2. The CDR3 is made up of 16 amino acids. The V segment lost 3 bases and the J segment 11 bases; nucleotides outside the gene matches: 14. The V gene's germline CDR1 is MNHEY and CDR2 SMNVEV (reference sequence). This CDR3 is CASSLERGASGSVQYF. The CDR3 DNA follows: TGTGCCAGCAGTTTGGAAAGAGGCGCTAGCGGGAGTGTGCAGTATTTT.

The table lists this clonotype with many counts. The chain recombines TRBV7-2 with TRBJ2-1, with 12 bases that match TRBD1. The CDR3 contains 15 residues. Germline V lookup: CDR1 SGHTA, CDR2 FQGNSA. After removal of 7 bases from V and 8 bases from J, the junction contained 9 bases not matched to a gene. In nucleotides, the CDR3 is TGTGCCAGCAAGGGAGGGACAGGGGGCTCCGATGAGCAGTTCTTC. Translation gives CASKGGTGGSDEQFF.